Listed below are T cell receptor beta chains from one sample, sequenced in a study of T-cell memory formation after mild COVID-19. MiXCR, applied by TCRdb to the 5' RACE reads, yields one record per CDR3 protein. The sample lists fewer than 400,000 distinct CDR3 sequences; 10% to 15% were seen once. Source material: PBMCs or a T cell subset sorted from them (not recorded which). The receptors were gathered from a man aged 18 to 29 who had mild COVID-19 (a few samples of this study predate the infection). Cell type and time point are not known. Each CDR3 is given with its conserved first and last residue. The D gene is left open where the match is weak. Clone size is not always given. Where it is, it says once, few, many or a class for expanded clones.

cdr3_aa	cdr3_nt	clone_size	d_call	v_call	j_call
CASSLQKTSGSQETQYF	TGTGCCAGCAGTTTGCAGAAGACTAGCGGGTCTCAAGAGACCCAGTACTTC	few	TRBD2	TRBV12-3/TRBV12-4	TRBJ2-5
CASSYRFNTEAFF	TGTGCCAGCAGTTACAGGTTTAACACTGAAGCTTTCTTT	many	-	TRBV7-9	TRBJ1-1
CATSQYRDRDGTNTGELFF	TGTGCCACCAGCCAGTACCGGGACAGGGATGGGACCAACACCGGGGAGCTGTTTTTT	few	TRBD1	TRBV24-1	TRBJ2-2
CASSRLAGGSSYNEQFF	TGCGCCAGCAGCCGACTAGCGGGGGGGTCCTCCTACAATGAGCAGTTCTTC	-	TRBD2	TRBV5-1	TRBJ2-1
CASSLRLGRVSNQPQHF	TGCGCCAGCAGCCTAAGATTGGGGCGGGTTAGCAATCAGCCCCAGCATTTT	-	-	TRBV4-1	TRBJ1-5
CASSLQGHSPLHF	TGTGCCAGCAGTTTACAGGGTCATTCACCCCTCCACTTT	many	-	TRBV12-3/TRBV12-4	TRBJ1-6
CASSWDGNQPQHF	TGTGCCAGCAGCTGGGACGGGAATCAGCCCCAGCATTTT	few	-	TRBV11-2	TRBJ1-5
CASSLTASGGDSGSNVLTF	TGCGCCAGCAGCTTGACGGCTAGCGGGGGAGACTCTGGGTCCAACGTCCTGACTTTC	-	TRBD2	TRBV5-1	TRBJ2-6
CASSPGGTGLGNQPQHF	TGTGCCAGCAGCCCCGGAGGGACAGGCCTTGGAAATCAGCCCCAGCATTTT	many	TRBD1	TRBV7-9	TRBJ1-5
CASSLAGYSPLHF	TGCGCCAGCAGCTTGGCCGGGTATTCACCCCTCCACTTT	many	-	TRBV5-1	TRBJ1-6
CASSTESSNQPQHF	TGTGCCAGCAGTACGGAGAGCAGCAATCAGCCCCAGCATTTT	-	-	TRBV6-2/TRBV6-3	TRBJ1-5
CASSYGTYLEAFF	TGTGCCAGCAGTTACGGGACCTACCTTGAAGCTTTCTTT	few	-	TRBV6-5	TRBJ1-1
CAISEQAGGSNEQFF	TGTGCCATCAGTGAGCAAGCGGGGGGCAGCAATGAGCAGTTCTTC	-	TRBD2	TRBV10-3	TRBJ2-1
CASRFGDGETQYF	TGTGCCAGCAGGTTTGGGGACGGGGAGACCCAGTACTTC	-	-	TRBV12-3/TRBV12-4	TRBJ2-5
CASRRAGAGGELFF	TGTGCCAGCAGGAGGGCAGGGGCTGGCGGGGAGCTGTTTTTT	-	-	TRBV9	TRBJ2-2
CASSLGQGLGETQYF	TGCGCCAGCAGCCTCGGACAGGGGCTAGGAGAGACCCAGTACTTC	few	TRBD1	TRBV5-1	TRBJ2-5
CASSFRGGEGGELFF	TGTGCCAGCAGCTTCCGGGGGGGCGAAGGCGGGGAGCTGTTTTTT	-	TRBD2	TRBV5-5	TRBJ2-2
CSASGGADTQYF	TGCAGTGCTAGCGGGGGGGCAGATACGCAGTATTTT	many	TRBD2	TRBV20-1	TRBJ2-3
CASSDARGKDTQYF	TGCGCCAGCAGCGATGCACGGGGTAAAGATACGCAGTATTTT	-	-	TRBV5-1	TRBJ2-3
CASSLGLGSGYTF	TGTGCCAGCAGCTTAGGTTTGGGGAGTGGCTACACCTTC	few	-	TRBV7-9	TRBJ1-2
CASSLSARKQFF	TGTGCCAGCAGCTTATCAGCCCGAAAGCAGTTCTTC	-	-	TRBV11-2	TRBJ2-1
CASSLGSGEDTQYF	TGCGCCAGCAGCTTGGGTTCTGGGGAGGATACGCAGTATTTT	few	-	TRBV5-1	TRBJ2-3
CAISGRSEAFF	TGTGCCATCAGTGGACGTAGTGAAGCTTTCTTT	-	-	TRBV10-3	TRBJ1-1
CASSQAPGNYEQYF	TGCGCCAGCAGCCAGGCCCCCGGGAACTACGAGCAGTACTTC	-	-	TRBV4-1	TRBJ2-7
CASSQGEISGIQETQYF	TGTGCCAGCAGCCAAGGTGAAATTAGCGGGATACAAGAGACCCAGTACTTC	-	TRBD2	TRBV4-2	TRBJ2-5
CASSSTGSYGYTF	TGTGCCAGCAGTTCGACAGGTTCCTATGGCTACACCTTC	many	-	TRBV12-3/TRBV12-4	TRBJ1-2
CASGTGSPAGELFF	TGCGCCAGCGGAACAGGGTCGCCTGCCGGGGAGCTGTTTTTT	few	-	TRBV5-1	TRBJ2-2
CASSPGHANTGELFF	TGTGCCAGCAGTCCGGGACACGCTAACACCGGGGAGCTGTTTTTT	many	-	TRBV2	TRBJ2-2
CAGRRIRDRGGYTF	TGTGCCGGACGACGAATCCGGGACAGGGGCGGCTACACCTTC	-	TRBD1	TRBV6-6	TRBJ1-2
CASSLVRRGGTDTQYF	TGTGCCAGCAGCTTAGTTCGGCGGGGGGGCACAGATACGCAGTATTTT	-	TRBD2	TRBV7-8	TRBJ2-3
CASPGSGDYGYTF	TGTGCCAGCCCAGGTTCAGGGGACTATGGCTACACCTTC	-	-	TRBV6-1	TRBJ1-2
CASSSAFYAVETQYF	TGTGCCAGCAGTTCCGCCTTCTATGCGGTGGAGACCCAGTACTTC	-	-	TRBV6-2/TRBV6-3	TRBJ2-5
CASTNQGAPTNEKLFF	TGTGCCAGCACCAACCAGGGGGCCCCAACTAATGAAAAACTGTTTTTT	-	TRBD1	TRBV2	TRBJ1-4
CSAWTESTYNEQFF	TGCAGTGCGTGGACGGAATCGACCTACAATGAGCAGTTCTTC	few	-	TRBV20-1	TRBJ2-1
CSASGTRLTYEQYF	TGCAGCGCTTCCGGGACTAGGCTAACTTACGAGCAGTACTTC	-	TRBD2	TRBV29-1	TRBJ2-7
CATQGVAENTGELFF	TGTGCCACCCAGGGAGTAGCGGAGAACACCGGGGAGCTGTTTTTT	few	-	TRBV6-5	TRBJ2-2
CASSSSGGANNEQFF	TGTGCCAGCAGCTCTAGCGGGGGGGCTAACAATGAGCAGTTCTTC	few	TRBD2	TRBV7-8	TRBJ2-1
CASRRTGPYEQYF	TGTGCCAGCAGGAGGACGGGGCCCTACGAGCAGTACTTC	-	-	TRBV6-1	TRBJ2-7
CASSLGGRSNEQFF	TGCGCCAGCAGCTTGGGGGGGCGAAGCAATGAGCAGTTCTTC	-	-	TRBV5-1	TRBJ2-1
CASSPGGPSYNEQFF	TGTGCCAGCAGCCCGGGCGGGCCCTCCTACAATGAGCAGTTCTTC	few	-	TRBV7-9	TRBJ2-1
CASRGTGGNTEAFF	TGTGCCAGTAGGGGGACAGGGGGCAACACTGAAGCTTTCTTT	-	TRBD1	TRBV19	TRBJ1-1
CASSAGQSNQPQHF	TGTGCCAGCAGCGCGGGACAAAGCAATCAGCCCCAGCATTTT	-	-	TRBV9	TRBJ1-5
CASSRAQGQPYGYTF	TGTGCCAGCAGTCGCGCACAGGGTCAGCCTTATGGCTACACCTTC	-	-	TRBV7-9	TRBJ1-2
CASSAAGTRANEQFF	TGTGCCAGCAGCGCGGCCGGGACCCGAGCCAATGAGCAGTTCTTC	-	-	TRBV9	TRBJ2-1